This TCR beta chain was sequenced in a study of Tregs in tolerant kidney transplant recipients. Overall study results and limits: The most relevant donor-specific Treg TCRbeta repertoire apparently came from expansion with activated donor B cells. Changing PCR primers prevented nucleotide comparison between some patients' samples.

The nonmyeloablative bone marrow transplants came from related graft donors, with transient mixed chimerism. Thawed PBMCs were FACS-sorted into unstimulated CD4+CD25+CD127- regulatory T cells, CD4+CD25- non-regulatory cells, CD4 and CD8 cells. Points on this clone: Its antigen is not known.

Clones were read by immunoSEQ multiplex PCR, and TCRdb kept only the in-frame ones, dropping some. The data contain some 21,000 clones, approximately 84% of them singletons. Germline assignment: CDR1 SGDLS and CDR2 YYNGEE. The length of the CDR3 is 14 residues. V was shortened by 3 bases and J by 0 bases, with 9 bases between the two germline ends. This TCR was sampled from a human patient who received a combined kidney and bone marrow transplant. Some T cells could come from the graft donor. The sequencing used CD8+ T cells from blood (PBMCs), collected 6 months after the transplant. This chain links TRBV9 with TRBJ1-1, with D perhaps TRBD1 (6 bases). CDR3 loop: CASSAGTMNTEAFF. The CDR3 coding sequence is TGTGCCAGCAGCGCCGGGACAATGAACACTGAAGCTTTCTTT.